The 9 T cell receptor beta chains reported below all come from one sample, sequenced in a study of blood T cell repertoires in COVID-19. Assay used: immunoSEQ multiplex PCR; TCRdb lists only in-frame clones, some missing. The table has about 220,000 clones, more than 85% seen once; the top ten hold 10%. The sequencing sample was made of peripheral blood. Receptors were obtained from a woman aged 45-65 years with COVID-19, enrolled during active disease.

The chain is built from TRBV5-1 and TRBJ1-1, with D possibly TRBD1 on 5 matching bases. The V end was cut by 4 bases, the J end by 5 bases, with 27 bases between. The CDR3 is 18 amino acids. CDR1 and CDR2 (germline): SGHRS, YFSETQ. This CDR3 reads CASSLLFWTTSSTTEAFF. The CDR3 coding sequence is TGCGCCAGCAGCCTGCTGTTTTGGACAACTTCGAGCACAACTGAAGCTTTCTTT.

About this clone: Other DNA sequences in the sample encode the same CDR3. V usage is TRBV27 and J usage is TRBJ1-2; 8 bases are shared with TRBD1. J lost 5 bases, V lost 5 bases, and 7 bases had no gene match. The CDR3 contains 14 residues. The V gene's germline CDR1 is MNHEY and CDR2 SMNVEV (reference sequence). The CDR3 reads CASSPQGAGYGYTF. Written as DNA, the CDR3 is TGTGCCAGCAGTCCCCAGGGGGCGGGTTATGGCTACACCTTC.

This clone has a single count. The chain uses TRBV5-1 and TRBJ1-2; D call uncertain. The CDR3 runs 15 residues. Germline assignment: CDR1 SGHRS and CDR2 YFSETQ. V was cut by 1 base and J by 0 bases, with 10 bases left in between. The CDR3 DNA follows: TGCGCCAGCAGCTTGTCCTCGGGGTCTAACTATGGCTACACCTTC. Protein sequence: CASSLSSGSNYGYTF. Together with reference TRBV5-1 and TRBJ1-2, the CDR3 gives the full variable domain: KAGVTQTPRYLIKTRGQQVTLSCSPISGHRSVSWYQQTPGQGLQFLFEYFSETQRNKGNFPGRFSGRQFSNSRSEMNVSTLELGDSALYLCASSLSSGSNYGYTFGSGTRLTVV.

V and J are TRBV13 and TRBJ2-7, with 8 bases aligning to TRBD2. This CDR3 is built from 15 residues. Trimming cost V 5 bases and J 2 bases; bases outside gene matches: 8. Germline V CDR1 and CDR2: PRHDT, FYEKMQ (reference sequence). CDR3 sequence (DNA): TGTGCCAGCAGCCCGCCGGGGGGGAACCCCTACGAGCAGTACTTC. Its protein product is CASSPPGGNPYEQYF.

V is TRBV4-1 and J is TRBJ2-7; TRBD1 matches 8 bases. CDR1 and CDR2 from the germline V gene are MGHRA and YSYEKL. Trimming at V came to 2 bases and at J to 5 bases, leaving 8 bases not matched to a gene. The CDR3 runs 15 residues. The CDR3 loop reads CASSQPDRGRHEQYF. The CDR3 region has the DNA TGCGCCAGCAGCCAACCCGACAGGGGCAGGCACGAGCAGTACTTC.

The chain is built from TRBV18 and TRBJ2-1, with D unclear. The CDR3 is 14 residues long. Trimming took off 2 bases at V and 8 bases at J, with 13 bases between the two ends. Germline V gives CDR1 KGHSH, CDR2 LQKENI. The CDR3 sequence is CASSPDESRDEQFF. The DNA for the CDR3 is TGTGCCAGCTCACCAGATGAATCCCGGGATGAGCAGTTCTTC.

The chain combines TRBV7-2 with TRBJ2-3, with 10 bases identical to TRBD2. The V gene end was trimmed by 3 bases and the J gene end by 2 bases; junction bases not matched to a gene: 2. From germline, CDR1 is SGHTA and CDR2 FQGNSA. The CDR3 has 15 amino acids. The chain's CDR3 is CASSLGLAFTDTQYF. CDR3 in DNA: TGTGCCAGCAGCTTGGGACTAGCGTTCACAGATACGCAGTATTTT.

A few counts support this clone. The chain joins TRBV7-9 to TRBJ1-5, with 7 nucleotides matching TRBD1. Trimming cost V 4 bases and J 4 bases; bases outside gene matches: 10. CDR1 and CDR2 from the germline V gene are SEHNR and FQNEAQ (reference sequence). The CDR3 sequence is 16 residues long. The DNA for the CDR3 is TGTGCCAGCAGCTCAAAACACAGGGGACCTAATCAGCCCCAGCATTTT. It is translated as CASSSKHRGPNQPQHF.

This chain links TRBV30 with TRBJ1-1, with D tentatively TRBD1 (5 bases). V shed 1 base and J shed 0 bases, with 9 bases lying between them. The CDR3 is 14 residues long. CDR1 GTSNPN and CDR2 SVGIG come from the germline V gene (reference sequence). The CDR3 coding sequence is TGTGCCTGGAGTGAAGGGACTGTGAACACTGAAGCTTTCTTT. It is translated as CAWSEGTVNTEAFF.